What follows are 10 T cell receptor beta chains derived from one specimen sequenced in a study of human T cells and chemical hapten exposure. One entry per CDR3 protein, called by TCRdb with MiXCR from the RACE reads. Of just under 350,000 distinct CDR3 sequences in the sample, about 7% were seen once. Indicated time point: patch test 1, 2 weeks after DPC sensitization. The treatment here: therapeutic diphenylcyclopropenone sensitization with weekly scalp DPC. Here the sequenced sample was whole blood, taken in connection with sensitization to the hapten diphenylcyclopropenone (DPC). These TCRs come from a woman under 30 with alopecia areata. Some clones in this sample may be carry-over from other donors' samples.

The chain combines TRBV20-1 with TRBJ1-2; D remains unclear. CDR3 length: 14 residues. Germline CDR1 reads DFQATT; CDR2 reads SNEGSKA (reference sequence). Trimming took 5 bases from V and 2 from J, leaving 15 bases between them. CDR3 sequence: CSAPNPITNYGYTF. The CDR3 DNA reads as TGCAGTGCTCCAAACCCGATTACCAACTATGGCTACACCTTC.

This clonotype was recorded at least ten times. The gene calls are TRBV6-1 and TRBJ2-3, with TRBD2 matching 10 bases. J lost 3 bases, V lost 1 base, and 1 base had no gene match. The CDR3 is 15 amino acids. Germline V gives CDR1 MNHNS, CDR2 SASEGT. The CDR3 reads CASSEVAGGTDTQYF. The CDR3 DNA sequence: TGTGCCAGCAGTGAAGTAGCGGGGGGTACAGATACGCAGTATTTT.

The rearrangement joins TRBV5-6 to TRBJ2-3, with D perhaps matching TRBD1 (7 bases). The V end lost 4 bases, the J end lost 0 bases, and 15 bases lay between the germline ends. This CDR3 comprises 16 residues. Germline lookup yields CDR1 SGHDT and CDR2 YYEEEE. DNA of the CDR3: TGTGCCAGCAGCGGACTACAGGGGCAAAGCACAGATACGCAGTATTTT. Its translation is CASSGLQGQSTDTQYF.

In its sample, this clonotype was seen a few times. The V and J genes are TRBV6-2 or TRBV6-3 and TRBJ2-1, with D perhaps matching TRBD2 (6 bases). This CDR3 is built from 16 residues. Trimming left V 7 bases short and J 3 bases short, with 19 bases between. The germline gives CDR1 MNHEY, CDR2 SVGEGT. The chain's CDR3 is CASTPGGLILYNEQFF. The CDR3 DNA reads as TGTGCCAGCACCCCTGGCGGACTAATACTCTACAATGAGCAGTTCTTC.

This clonotype showed up many times. V gene TRBV5-1 combines with J gene TRBJ1-1; D is unclear. CDR3 size: 16 residues. Germline lookup yields CDR1 SGHRS and CDR2 YFSETQ. V lost 0 bases and J lost 0, with 12 bases in between. The CDR3, as DNA: TGCGCCAGCAGCTTGGGTGATGACGGGGTGAACACTGAAGCTTTCTTT. Its translation is CASSLGDDGVNTEAFF.

The chain uses TRBV6-1 and TRBJ2-2; perhaps TRBD2 as D (6 bases). The length of the CDR3 is 18 residues. The germline CDR1 and CDR2 sequences are MNHNS and SASEGT. The V and J ends lost 5 bases and 1 base respectively, with 20 bases between them. The CDR3 DNA reads TGTGCCAGCAGTCCTCGAGGCTGGGACTGGAGGAACACCGGGGAGCTGTTTTTT. As protein: CASSPRGWDWRNTGELFF.

This clonotype was seen a few times. V is TRBV10-3 and J is TRBJ2-3, with 7 bases that match TRBD1. There are 15 residues in the CDR3. In germline, CDR1 is ENHRY, CDR2 SYGVKD. J was trimmed by 2 bases and V by 2 bases; bases with no gene match: 4. Here the CDR3 reads CAISEGTALTDTQYF. The DNA of the CDR3 is TGTGCCATCAGTGAGGGGACAGCCCTCACAGATACGCAGTATTTT.

The table lists this clonotype with many counts. The V gene is TRBV5-4, the J gene TRBJ2-7, with a possible D match to TRBD1 (6 bases). Looked up from germline, CDR1 is SGHNT and CDR2 is YYREEE (reference sequence). There are 15 residues in the CDR3. V was trimmed by 0 bases and J by 4 bases, leaving 14 bases between them. The CDR3 region is CASSLEQGPLYEQYF. The CDR3 DNA sequence: TGTGCCAGCAGCTTGGAACAGGGTCCCTTGTACGAGCAGTACTTC.

This clonotype was detected only a few times. The chain links TRBV6-5 to TRBJ1-1; D may be TRBD1 (6 bases). The length of the CDR3 is 14 residues. Looked up from germline, CDR1 is MNHEY and CDR2 is SVGAGI. The V gene lost 5 bases and the J gene lost 2 bases, with 12 bases spanning the gap. CDR3 amino acids: CASSLDRKNTEAFF. In DNA form, the CDR3 reads TGTGCCAGCAGTCTGGACAGAAAAAACACTGAAGCTTTCTTT.

In regard to this clonotype: This may stem from a read error, because a much larger clone lies one nucleotide away. This rearrangement joins TRBV6-5 to TRBJ2-6; either TRBD1 or TRBD2 may supply D (5 bases each). The CDR3 totals 15 residues. Trimming took off 2 bases at V and 2 bases at J, with 7 bases between the two ends. CDR1 and CDR2 from the germline V gene are MNHEY and SVGAGI. CDR3 coding DNA: TGTGCCAGCAGTTACAGGGACGCTGGGGCCAACGTCCTGACTTTC. Translating it yields CASSYRDAGANVLTF.